This T cell receptor (beta chain) came from a study of T cell responses to AZD1222 COVID-19 vaccine. Whole-study results and caveats: Seropositive status at baseline applied to only five to seven AZD1222 recipients. Females outnumbered males among donors, who were mostly white British; clonal diversity was possibly underestimated.

Samples with a second dose at about 4 or about 12 weeks were pooled together. With 4 bases removed from V and 2 bases from J, the gap between germline ends came to 8 bases. The CDR3 totals 13 residues. In germline, CDR1 is SNHLY, CDR2 FYNNEI. This clone was counted a single time. Antigen unknown. Method: immunoSEQ multiplex PCR; TCRdb's copy keeps in-frame clones and lacks some. This sample has 150,000 to 200,000 clones, with around 90% found just once. This receptor was obtained from an adult who received the AZD1222 COVID-19 vaccine. The material sequenced was peripheral blood, taken 28 days after the second AZD1222 dose. The chain combines TRBV2 with TRBJ1-1; D is unclear. The CDR3 protein is CASSGSRNTEAFF. Written as DNA, the CDR3 is TGTGCCAGCAGTGGTTCACGAAACACTGAAGCTTTCTTT.